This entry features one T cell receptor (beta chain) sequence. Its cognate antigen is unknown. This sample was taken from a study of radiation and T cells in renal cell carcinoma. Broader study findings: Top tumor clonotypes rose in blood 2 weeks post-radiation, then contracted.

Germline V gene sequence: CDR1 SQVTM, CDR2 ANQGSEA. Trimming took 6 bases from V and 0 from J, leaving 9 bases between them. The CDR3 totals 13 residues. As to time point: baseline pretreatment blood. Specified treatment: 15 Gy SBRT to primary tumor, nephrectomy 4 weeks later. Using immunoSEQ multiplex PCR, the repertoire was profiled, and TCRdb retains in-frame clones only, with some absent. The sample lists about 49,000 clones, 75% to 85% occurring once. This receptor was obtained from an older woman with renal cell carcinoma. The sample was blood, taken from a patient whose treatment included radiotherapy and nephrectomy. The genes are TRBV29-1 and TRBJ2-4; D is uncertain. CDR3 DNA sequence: TGCAGCGTACAGTTACTAGCCAAAAACATTCAGTACTTC. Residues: CSVQLLAKNIQYF.